The source of this TCR beta chain is a study of T cell responses to AZD1222 COVID-19 vaccine. Here immunoSEQ multiplex PCR was the method, and the copy in TCRdb shows in-frame clones only, minus some. In the table there are about 150,000 clones, more than 70% of which are singletons. Study-wide points: Among AZD1222 vaccinees, only 5 or 6 were seropositive at baseline.

Germline V gene data show CDR1 as SGHRS and CDR2 as YFSETQ. This CDR3 spans 13 amino acids. V was trimmed by 0 bases and J by 3 bases, leaving 6 bases between them. About this clone itself: The target antigen is unknown.

The V call is TRBV5-1, the J call TRBJ2-5; D ambiguous. Here the sequenced sample was peripheral blood, taken on day 0 of MenACWY control vaccination. The clonotype was recovered from an adult in good health. The CDR3: CASSLGTEETQYF. The CDR3, as DNA: TGCGCCAGCAGCTTGGGGACGGAAGAGACCCAGTACTTC.